This is a list of T cell receptor beta chains from one sample in a study of cytomegalovirus exposure and HLA in healthy donors. The protocol was immunoSEQ multiplex PCR, while the TCRdb copy is restricted to in-frame clones and leaves out a portion. The repertoire has fewer than 140,000 clones, 75% to 85% of them found once; the top ten carry about 1.6%. Sequenced sample: PBMCs. Receptors were obtained from a man aged 50 to 60 in good health and CMV-seronegative. CDR3s include the opening cysteine and the closing phenylalanine or tryptophan. The D gene is left open where the match is weak.

v_call d_call cdr3_aa
TRBV5-1 TRBD1 CASSVGQGRATEAFF
TRBV5-1 TRBD1 CASSPGQVGSTDTQYF
TRBV11-2 NA CASSFERFGGQFF
TRBV4-1 NA CASSRTGRAGNEQFF
TRBV11-2 TRBD1 CASSHRQGLNTEAFF
TRBV30 TRBD2 CAGSWLAGYNEQFF
TRBV29-1 TRBD2 CSVTERGGEETQYF
TRBV7-8 NA CASSLGYAGASPLHF
TRBV27 NA CASSRQTSYEQYF
TRBV9 NA CASSPRTDTQYF
TRBV21-1 NA CASSKVGASGMNTEAFF
TRBV4-1 NA CASSQDEALTPSGYTF
TRBV7-8 NA CASSLPLAGSADIETQYF
TRBV5-1 TRBD2 CASTERGDSYNEQFF
TRBV5-1 NA CASSLRVLGGRQGKLFF
TRBV7-9 NA CASSRAMEDSPLHF
TRBV7-9 TRBD1 CASSPKTGNGYTF
TRBV5-1 NA CASSLGPGETQYF
TRBV19 NA CASTDRPEVSLHF
TRBV7-9 TRBD1 CASSSGQTNYGYTF
TRBV9 NA CASSVGNRVPNEQYF
TRBV9 TRBD1 CASSGVQGASEQYF
TRBV10-2 NA CASSTGRRETQYF
TRBV6-1 NA CASSESMGAREETQYF
TRBV6-5 TRBD1 CASSRSTGGTKLFF
TRBV19 TRBD1 CASSMGTGYYGYTF
TRBV2 NA CASSEPERTGTGELFF
TRBV16 NA CASSHEAGTNTGELFF
TRBV15 NA CATSSRIGAQETQYF
TRBV30 TRBD1 CAIGTGTGTDTQYF
TRBV28 TRBD1 CASSSDRGKSNSPLHF
TRBV4-1 NA CASSPQDSNYGYTF
TRBV6-4 TRBD2 CASSEEAGGYNEQFF
TRBV19 NA CATTSDRYNQPQHF
TRBV4-2 NA CASSQGLQGYEQYF
TRBV29-1 NA CSVEGRGPTEAFF
TRBV7-8 TRBD2 CASSLEGRGETDTQYF
TRBV25-1 NA CASSESQGSYEQYF
TRBV5-1 NA CASRLALRGGGYTF
TRBV2 TRBD1 CASSFRTGNNSPLHF
TRBV29-1 NA CSSGTDTQYF
TRBV2 TRBD1 CATDRGLGNEQFF
TRBV19 TRBD2 CASSRAGGVQETQYF
TRBV6-1 NA CASKRQGLAEAFF
TRBV5-1 NA CASSLTTDTQYF
TRBV5-4 TRBD1 CASSRGTDPNQPQHF
TRBV30 TRBD2 CAWGNGGASDTQYF
TRBV10-3 NA CAITPSGYEQFF
TRBV7-9 NA CASSFRTASSYNEQFF
TRBV6-1 NA CASNEGRGGYTF